The 8 T cell receptor beta chains given below trace back to one sample, sequenced in a study of blood T cells in healthy people across ages. Primers used in a second PCR of roughly 7 to 11 cycles were a sample-barcoded 5' primer and a J-beta primer mix. TCRdb re-analysed the 5' RACE reads in MiXCR, keeping a single row per CDR3 protein. The sample gives approximately 1.5 million distinct CDR3 sequences, roughly 30% of which show up once; roughly 10% is in the top ten. Input material: blood. All receptors derive from a woman in her thirties in good health.

The J gene is TRBJ1-5, the V gene TRBV4-1; D is unclear. Germline V gives CDR1 MGHRA, CDR2 YSYEKL. The V gene lost 0 bases and the J gene lost 1 base, with 13 bases spanning the gap. The CDR3 spans 17 residues. DNA of the CDR3: TGCGCCAGCAGCCAAGATCCCTATACGGAGAGCAATCAGCCCCAGCATTTT. It specifies CASSQDPYTESNQPQHF.

In the case of this clonotype: This sequence may be a read error, since a much larger clone differs from it by one base. CDR3 in amino acids: CSADTVAGVGYNGQFF. The CDR3 region has the DNA TGCAGCGCCGACACCGTAGCGGGAGTTGGGTACAATGGGCAGTTCTTC. The chain is built from TRBV29-1 and TRBJ2-1, with 9 bases matching TRBD2. The CDR3 sequence is 16 residues long. Germline V gene data show CDR1 as SQVTM and CDR2 as ANQGSEA.

This clonotype occurred a few times. This chain links TRBV6-1 with TRBJ2-1, with 9 bases identical to TRBD1. Germline V gene sequence: CDR1 MNHNS, CDR2 SASEGT. V was clipped by 7 bases and J by 5 bases; unmatched bases: 12. This CDR3 contains 16 residues. DNA for the CDR3: TGTGCCAGCACCAGGTGGGGGACAGGGAGCAACAATGAGCAGTTCTTC. Protein sequence: CASTRWGTGSNNEQFF.

The chain combines TRBV6-1 with TRBJ2-1; 7 positions agree with TRBD2. This CDR3 is 13 amino acids long. With 7 bases clipped from V and 8 bases from J, the junction kept 8 bases outside the gene matches. CDR1 is MNHNS, CDR2 SASEGT, per germline. The DNA for the CDR3 is TGTGCCAGCATATGGGACTATTCCCATGAGCAGTTCTTC. Residues: CASIWDYSHEQFF.

The CDR3 nucleotides read TGTGCCAGCACCCCGTCCAGGAATGAAAAACTGTTTTTT. The encoded protein is CASTPSRNEKLFF. This sequence joins TRBV5-5 and TRBJ1-4; D gene unclear. The CDR3 has 13 amino acids. V lost 6 bases and J lost 5, with 11 bases in between. CDR1 and CDR2 (germline): SGHKS, YYEKEE (reference sequence).

With regard to this clonotype: A much larger clone differs from this one at a single base, so this may be a read error. V usage is TRBV7-2 and J usage is TRBJ1-2; D ambiguous. The V gene lost 5 bases and the J gene lost 0 bases, with 13 bases spanning the gap. This CDR3 is 15 amino acids long. Germline V CDR1 and CDR2: SGHTA, FQGNSA. The CDR3 DNA reads TGTGCCAGCAGCCGTAACAGAGTTTCTAACTATGGCTACACCTTC. Amino acid sequence: CASSRNRVSNYGYTF.

This chain connects TRBV20-1 to TRBJ1-2; unclear D gene. Germline lookup yields CDR1 DFQATT and CDR2 SNEGSKA (reference sequence). The CDR3 extends over 13 amino acids. Trimming removed 0 bases at V and 7 bases at J, with 12 bases between. In DNA, the CDR3 is TGCAGTGCTAGAGATCTCGGGGTTGGTGGCTACACCTTC. Its protein product is CSARDLGVGGYTF.

This clonotype was seen only a few times. The CDR3 DNA reads as TGCAGCGTGGGACCGGGACTAAGGTACGAGCAGTACTTC. Amino acid sequence: CSVGPGLRYEQYF. The rearrangement links TRBV29-1 to TRBJ2-7; 7 nucleotides line up with TRBD2. There are 13 residues in the CDR3. V dropped 6 bases and J dropped 4; count of bases not matched to a gene: 9. Germline V gene sequence: CDR1 SQVTM, CDR2 ANQGSEA.